These 6 T cell receptor beta chains originate from one sample sequenced in a study of CD8 T cells in ankylosing spondylitis. TCRdb processed the 5' RACE reads anew with MiXCR; each CDR3 protein has one entry. The repertoire holds about 310,000 distinct CDR3 sequences, with around 20% as singletons. The sequencing input was blood, either unsorted or a sorted T cell fraction (not recorded which). The source is a female donor with ankylosing spondylitis or in good health (not recorded which).

This clonotype appeared a few times. The rearrangement uses TRBV5-1 and TRBJ2-1, with D hard to call. V was clipped by 1 base and J by 9 bases, with 11 bases between them. Germline V gene data show CDR1 as SGHRS and CDR2 as YFSETQ. There are 13 residues in the CDR3. The CDR3 DNA reads TGCGCCAGCAGCTTGATTCTAGATGGTGAGCAGTTCTTC. Amino acid sequence: CASSLILDGEQFF.

This clonotype has at least ten counts. This rearrangement joins TRBV9 to TRBJ2-7, with D possibly being TRBD1 (5 bases). V lost 0 bases and J 3 bases, leaving 13 bases between the germline ends. CDR1 is SGDLS, CDR2 YYNGEE, per germline. CDR3 length: 15 residues. The CDR3 bases are TGTGCCAGCAGCGTAGATTACGGACAAGGCTACGAGCAGTACTTC. As protein: CASSVDYGQGYEQYF.

CDR3 nucleotide sequence: TGCAGTGCTAGAGGCTATGGCACAGATACGCAGTATTTT. Amino acid sequence: CSARGYGTDTQYF. The rearrangement links TRBV20-1 to TRBJ2-3; D is undetermined. The V gene lost 1 base and the J gene lost 1 base, with 6 bases spanning the gap. CDR1 is DFQATT and CDR2 is SNEGSKA in the germline V gene (reference sequence). This CDR3 comprises 13 residues.

The rearrangement uses TRBV5-1 and TRBJ2-1, with 7 positions matching TRBD1. V shed 0 bases and J 8 bases; nucleotides not matched to a gene: 8. This CDR3 is built from 15 residues. The germline V gene encodes CDR1 SGHRS and CDR2 YFSETQ. CDR3 sequence: CASSLESARGHEQFF. CDR3 DNA sequence: TGCGCCAGCAGCTTGGAGTCAGCTAGGGGGCATGAGCAGTTCTTC.

This chain uses TRBV27 with TRBJ2-1, with TRBD2 identical over 8 bases. V trimming: 6 bases; J trimming: 10 bases; junction bases outside the gene matches: 11. CDR3 size: 14 residues. Germline lookup yields CDR1 MNHEY and CDR2 SMNVEV (reference sequence). The CDR3: CASRLGSGGREQFF. The CDR3 coding sequence is TGTGCCAGCAGACTCGGCTCGGGAGGGAGGGAGCAGTTCTTC.

The gene calls are TRBV24-1 and TRBJ2-1, with a weak D call TRBD1 (6 bases). This CDR3 comprises 15 residues. The V and J ends lost 5 bases and 2 bases respectively, with 12 bases between them. Germline V gene sequence: CDR1 KGHDR, CDR2 SFDVKD. The DNA of the CDR3 is TGTGCCACCAGTGCCTACAGGGTCCCCTACAATGAGCAGTTCTTC. Translation: CATSAYRVPYNEQFF.